Listed below are T cell receptor beta chains from one sample, sequenced in a study of regulatory T cells in long-lasting Graves disease. Each CDR3 protein is one row after TCRdb ran MiXCR on the multiplex PCR reads. The table includes about 340,000 distinct CDR3 sequences, around a fifth detected once. Sequencing was performed on peripheral blood mononuclear cells (PBMCs), taken when the disease was refractory, from a patient treated with antithyroid drugs. The receptors stem from a female donor with Graves disease. CDR3s include the opening cysteine and the closing phenylalanine or tryptophan. The D gene is left open where the match is weak.

j_call v_call d_call cdr3_aa
TRBJ1-1 TRBV6-1 NA CASRLDLNTEAFF
TRBJ2-7 TRBV2 NA CASSRVSYEQYF
TRBJ2-1 TRBV11-1 TRBD1 CASSPRDRHYNEQFF
TRBJ1-2 TRBV28 NA CASSQRTEGTGGYTF
TRBJ1-5 TRBV12-3/TRBV12-4 NA CASSLSGKGQPQHF
TRBJ1-2 TRBV28 TRBD1 CASSPPGQVYGYTF
NA TRBV20-1 TRBD2 CSAIASGSRGEQFF
TRBJ1-2 TRBV5-1 NA CASSLVHPSDGYTF
TRBJ1-1 TRBV11-2 NA CASSSDLGVTEAFF
TRBJ1-1 TRBV27 NA CASSLSGVVAEAFF
TRBJ1-2 TRBV12-3/TRBV12-4 NA CASSPRTEFYGYTF